This T cell receptor beta chain was recovered during a study of cytotoxic CD8 clonotypes in ibrutinib-treated CLL. T cells were sequenced at a targeted depth of 1 in 200,000 to 1 in 1 million. Profiling relied on immunoSEQ multiplex PCR, and the TCRdb table lists in-frame clones only, not all of them. Among 100,000 to 150,000 clones listed, 70% to 90% were seen once. With respect to this clone: Its target is unknown.

Study results and caveats: Public clonotypes (which were uncommon) either contracted or remained stable on treatment.

CDR1 is SGHRS, CDR2 YFSETQ, per germline. The CDR3 has 17 amino acids. Trimming removed 4 bases from V and 3 bases from J; junction bases left unmatched: 10. The TCR was taken from a human donor with chronic lymphocytic leukemia. Sequenced material: PBMCs, taken after 24 months of ibrutinib treatment. V is TRBV5-1 and J is TRBJ2-1; TRBD2 agrees at 10 bases. The CDR3 loop is CASSLISGRGVYNEQFF. The CDR3 bases are TGCGCCAGCAGCCTGATAAGCGGGAGGGGAGTCTACAATGAGCAGTTCTTC.